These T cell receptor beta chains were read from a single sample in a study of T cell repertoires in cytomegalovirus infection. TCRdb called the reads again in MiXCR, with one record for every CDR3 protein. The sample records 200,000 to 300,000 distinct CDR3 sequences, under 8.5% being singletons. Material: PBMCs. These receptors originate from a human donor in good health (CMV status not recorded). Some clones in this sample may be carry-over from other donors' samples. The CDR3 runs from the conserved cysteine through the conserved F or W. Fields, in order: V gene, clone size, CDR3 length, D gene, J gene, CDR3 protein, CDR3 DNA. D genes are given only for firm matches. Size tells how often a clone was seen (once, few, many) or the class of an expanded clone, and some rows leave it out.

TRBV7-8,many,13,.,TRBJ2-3,CASSLSWGDTQYF,TGTGCCAGCAGCTTATCCTGGGGGGATACGCAGTATTTT
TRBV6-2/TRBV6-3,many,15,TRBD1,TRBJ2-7,CASSYGTGVSYEQYF,TGTGCCAGCAGTTACGGGACAGGGGTCTCCTACGAGCAGTACTTC
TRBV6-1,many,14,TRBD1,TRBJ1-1,CASSAGQGNTEAFF,TGTGCCAGCAGTGCGGGACAGGGTAACACTGAAGCTTTCTTT
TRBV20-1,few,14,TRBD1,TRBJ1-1,CSAGTGGRYTEAFF,TGCAGTGCTGGGACAGGGGGCAGGTACACTGAAGCTTTCTTT
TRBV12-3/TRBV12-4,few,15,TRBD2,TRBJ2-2,CASRLAGVNTGELFF,TGTGCCAGCAGATTAGCGGGCGTTAACACCGGGGAGCTGTTTTTT
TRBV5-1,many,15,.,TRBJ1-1,CASRPAGVGNTEAFF,TGCGCCAGCAGACCCGCAGGGGTGGGGAACACTGAAGCTTTCTTT
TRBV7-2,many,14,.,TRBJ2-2,CASSAGRPTGELFF,TGTGCCAGCAGCGCGGGACGGCCTACCGGGGAGCTGTTTTTT
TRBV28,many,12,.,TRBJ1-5,CASSTPGLPQHF,TGTGCCAGCAGCACTCCGGGATTGCCCCAGCATTTT
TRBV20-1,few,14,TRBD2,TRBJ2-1,CSASPAGVGGEQFF,TGCAGTGCTTCCCCCGCGGGGGTCGGGGGTGAGCAGTTCTTC
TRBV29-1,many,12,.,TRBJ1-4,CSVGQTNEKLFF,TGCAGCGTTGGACAAACAAATGAAAAACTGTTTTTT
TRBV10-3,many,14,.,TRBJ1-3,CAISVLDSGNTIYF,TGTGCCATCAGTGTTTTGGACTCTGGAAACACCATATATTTT
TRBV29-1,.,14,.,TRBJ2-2,CSVEGPAHTGELFF,TGCAGCGTTGAAGGTCCAGCCCACACCGGGGAGCTGTTTTTT
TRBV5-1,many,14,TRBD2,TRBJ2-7,CASSSGLAGVEQYF,TGCGCCAGCAGCTCAGGACTAGCGGGGGTCGAGCAGTACTTC
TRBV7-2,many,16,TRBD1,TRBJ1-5,CASSPRTGVSNQPQHF,TGTGCCAGCAGCCCAAGGACAGGTGTTAGCAATCAGCCCCAGCATTTT
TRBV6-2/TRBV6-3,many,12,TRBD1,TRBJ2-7,CAGRDRGSEQYF,TGTGCCGGAAGGGACAGGGGCTCCGAGCAGTACTTC
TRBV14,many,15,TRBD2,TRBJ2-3,CASSQRPAGSNTQYF,TGTGCCAGCAGCCAAAGACCAGCGGGGTCTAATACGCAGTATTTT
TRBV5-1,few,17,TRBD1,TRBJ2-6,CASTGTGDVSGANVLTF,TGCGCCAGCACCGGGACAGGGGACGTCTCTGGGGCCAACGTCCTGACTTTC
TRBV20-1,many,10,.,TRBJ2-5,CSARHETQYF,TGCAGTGCTAGGCATGAGACCCAGTACTTC
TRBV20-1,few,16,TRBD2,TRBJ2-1,CSARRLSGGGYNEQFF,TGCAGTGCTAGACGTCTTAGCGGGGGGGGCTACAATGAGCAGTTCTTC
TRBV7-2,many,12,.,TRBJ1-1,CASSLASGEAFF,TGTGCCAGCAGCTTAGCTTCCGGTGAAGCTTTCTTT